This record covers a single TCR beta chain. Antigen: not known. From germline, CDR1 is LNHDA and CDR2 SQIVND (reference sequence). The CDR3 has 15 amino acids. V was pared by 5 bases and J by 5 bases, with 9 bases of the junction left unmatched. The entry originates in a study of shared clonotypes between healthy human individuals. Under the authors' procedure: Filtering differed because ImmunoSEQ produced junction-only sequences that carried no quality scores. Clones were read by immunoSEQ multiplex PCR, and TCRdb kept only the in-frame ones, dropping some. D and trimming were read from the DNA, whereas the V and J calls and clone size are those reported in that table. The data show over a million clones, approximately 72% seen once. Study-wide results and limits: Among donors, sharing of clonotypes was expected to be affected by sequencing depth.

V is TRBV19 and J is TRBJ2-7, with 10 bases matching TRBD2. The receptor was derived from a man aged 18 to 29 in good health. The specimen was memory CD4+ T cells sorted from blood. Subset in this sample: CD45RA-negative fraction. The CDR3 sequence is CASSPLASGGHEQYF. Here the CDR3 DNA reads TGTGCCAGTAGTCCCCTGGCTAGCGGGGGACACGAGCAGTACTTC.